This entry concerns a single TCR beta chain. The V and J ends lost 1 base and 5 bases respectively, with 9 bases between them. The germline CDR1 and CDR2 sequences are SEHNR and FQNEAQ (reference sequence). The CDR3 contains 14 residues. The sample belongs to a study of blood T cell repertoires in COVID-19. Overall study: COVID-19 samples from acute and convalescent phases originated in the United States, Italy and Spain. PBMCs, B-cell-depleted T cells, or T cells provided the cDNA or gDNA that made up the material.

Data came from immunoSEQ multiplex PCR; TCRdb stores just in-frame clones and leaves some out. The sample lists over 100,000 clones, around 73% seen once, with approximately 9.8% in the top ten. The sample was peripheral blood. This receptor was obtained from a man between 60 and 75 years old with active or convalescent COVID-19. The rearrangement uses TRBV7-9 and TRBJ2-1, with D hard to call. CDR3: CASSLGLLNNEQFF. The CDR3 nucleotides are TGTGCCAGCAGCTTAGGGCTCCTTAACAATGAGCAGTTCTTC.